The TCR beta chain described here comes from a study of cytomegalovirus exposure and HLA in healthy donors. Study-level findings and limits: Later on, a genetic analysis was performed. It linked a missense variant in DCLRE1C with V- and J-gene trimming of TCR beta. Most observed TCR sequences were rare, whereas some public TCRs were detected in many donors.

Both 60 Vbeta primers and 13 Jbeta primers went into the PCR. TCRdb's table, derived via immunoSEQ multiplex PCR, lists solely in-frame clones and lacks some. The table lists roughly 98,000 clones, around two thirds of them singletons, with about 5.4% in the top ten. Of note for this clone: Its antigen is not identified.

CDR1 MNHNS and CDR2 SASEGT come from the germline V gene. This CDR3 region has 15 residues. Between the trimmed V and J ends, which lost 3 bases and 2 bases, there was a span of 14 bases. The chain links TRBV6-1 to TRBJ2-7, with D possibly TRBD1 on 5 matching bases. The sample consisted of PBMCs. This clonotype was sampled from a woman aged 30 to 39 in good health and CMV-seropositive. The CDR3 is CASSEDTGWTYEQYF. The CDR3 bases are TGTGCCAGCAGTGAGGACACAGGATGGACCTACGAGCAGTACTTC.